This T cell receptor (beta chain) stems from a study of neurological immune-mediated disorders. Overall study results and limits: None of the CDR3 amino acid sequences of expanded clones were shared across subjects, and this suggested private repertoires in all groups. Multiple sclerosis, the disease with the least TCR clonal expansion, fell below healthy controls, whereas HTLV-1-associated myelopathy showed the most.

This CDR3 is built from 12 residues. CDR1 and CDR2 (germline): SGHVS, FQNEAQ. V shed 2 bases and J shed 0 bases, with 1 base lying between them. TCRdb processed the 5' RACE reads anew with MiXCR; each CDR3 protein has one entry. The sample gives tens of thousands of distinct CDR3 sequences, roughly 13% of which show up once; 25% to 30% is in the top ten. This clonotype has ten or more counts. What it recognizes is unknown. Sequenced sample: PBMCs. V is TRBV7-8 and J is TRBJ1-1; D is unresolved. The TCR sequence derives from a woman between 50 and 59 years old with HTLV-1-associated myelopathy (HAM/TSP). CDR3 nucleotide sequence: TGTGCCAGCAGCTTAATGAACACTGAAGCTTTCTTT. Translating it yields CASSLMNTEAFF.